The clone carrying this T cell receptor (beta chain) was picked up a small number of times. As yet, its antigen is unknown. TCRdb itself ran the reads through MiXCR, one entry per CDR3 protein. The top ten clones hold about an eighth of a sample with fewer than 1,000,000 distinct CDR3 sequences, roughly 31% of them seen once. From germline, CDR1 is MNHNS and CDR2 SASEGT. V shed 8 bases and J 3 bases; nucleotides not matched to a gene: 8. The CDR3 is 15 residues long. This entry belongs to a study of T cell repertoires in cytomegalovirus infection. The chain recombines TRBV6-1 with TRBJ2-1, with 9 bases fitting TRBD2. The input for sequencing was cultured CD8+ T cells from PBMCs, taken from culture after CMV antigen stimulation. The clonotype comes from a human donor in good health (CMV status not recorded). Some clones in this sample may be carry-over from other donors' samples. The CDR3 sequence: CASPAGGGVYNEQFF. CDR3 nucleotides: TGTGCCAGCCCGGCGGGGGGGGGCGTCTACAATGAGCAGTTCTTC.